A selection of T cell receptor beta chains follows, all from one sample in a study of shared clonotypes between healthy human individuals. The table came from immunoSEQ multiplex PCR; TCRdb's copy has only in-frame clones and leaves some out. The sample consists of about 690,000 clones, less than 95% of them appearing once. The material sequenced was memory CD8+ T cells from PBMCs. Receptors were obtained from a man aged 18 to 29 in good health. Some clones in this sample may be carry-over from other donors' samples. Each CDR3 is given with its conserved first and last residue. Each record gives: J gene, D gene, CDR3 length, V gene, clone size, CDR3 DNA, CDR3 protein. A D gene is named only where the DNA matches it firmly. Rows give clone size only sometimes, using once, few, many, or a class for an expanded clone.

j_call: TRBJ2-1; d_call: .; cdr3_length: 15; v_call: TRBV5-1; clone_size: .; cdr3_nt: TGCGCCAGCAGCTTTGTCTCGGGTTCCTACAATGAGCAGTTCTTC; cdr3_aa: CASSFVSGSYNEQFF
j_call: TRBJ2-7; d_call: .; cdr3_length: 15; v_call: TRBV2; clone_size: once; cdr3_nt: TGTGCCAGCAGTTCGGGACCGACCGAGTACTACGAGCAGTACTTC; cdr3_aa: CASSSGPTEYYEQYF
j_call: TRBJ1-1; d_call: .; cdr3_length: 14; v_call: TRBV9; clone_size: .; cdr3_nt: TGTGCCAGCAGCGGAGGGGGGGAGGACACTGAAGCTTTCTTT; cdr3_aa: CASSGGGEDTEAFF
j_call: TRBJ1-1; d_call: .; cdr3_length: 14; v_call: TRBV4-1; clone_size: few; cdr3_nt: TGCGCCAGCAGCACTATGGAGGGGCCCACTGAAGCTTTCTTT; cdr3_aa: CASSTMEGPTEAFF
j_call: TRBJ1-4; d_call: .; cdr3_length: 15; v_call: TRBV6-6; clone_size: .; cdr3_nt: TGTGCCAGCAGTGGCAGCCTGCATGCTAATGAAAAACTGTTTTTT; cdr3_aa: CASSGSLHANEKLFF
j_call: TRBJ2-1; d_call: .; cdr3_length: 17; v_call: TRBV11-2; clone_size: .; cdr3_nt: TGTGCCAGCAGCTACAGCTATGCGGGAAATGGGATGGGTGAGCAGTTCTTC; cdr3_aa: CASSYSYAGNGMGEQFF
j_call: TRBJ2-2; d_call: TRBD1; cdr3_length: 17; v_call: TRBV15; clone_size: .; cdr3_nt: TGTGCCACCAGCACAGGGACAGGGACGGATTTCACCGGGGAGCTGTTTTTT; cdr3_aa: CATSTGTGTDFTGELFF
j_call: TRBJ2-1; d_call: .; cdr3_length: 13; v_call: TRBV19; clone_size: .; cdr3_nt: TGTGCCAGTAGTGTCCCGGACTACAATGAGCAGTTCTTC; cdr3_aa: CASSVPDYNEQFF
j_call: TRBJ2-7; d_call: TRBD2; cdr3_length: 13; v_call: TRBV7-9; clone_size: once; cdr3_nt: TGTGCCAGCAGCCCCAGCGGGAGGCTCGAGCAGTACTTC; cdr3_aa: CASSPSGRLEQYF
j_call: TRBJ1-2; d_call: .; cdr3_length: 17; v_call: TRBV7-9; clone_size: few; cdr3_nt: TGTGCCAGCAGCTTAGAGGCAGGAGATACCCCTAACTATGGCTACACCTTC; cdr3_aa: CASSLEAGDTPNYGYTF
j_call: TRBJ2-7; d_call: .; cdr3_length: 13; v_call: TRBV29-1; clone_size: .; cdr3_nt: TGCAGCGTTCAGGGGACACTCACCTACGAGCAGTACTTC; cdr3_aa: CSVQGTLTYEQYF
j_call: TRBJ1-4; d_call: TRBD1; cdr3_length: 15; v_call: TRBV4-1; clone_size: .; cdr3_nt: TGCGCCAGCAGCCAACCGGGACAGAGGAATGAAAAACTGTTTTTT; cdr3_aa: CASSQPGQRNEKLFF
j_call: TRBJ2-7; d_call: .; cdr3_length: 14; v_call: TRBV28; clone_size: .; cdr3_nt: TGTGCCAGCAGCGGGATCGGAGCGGAATACGAGCAGTACTTC; cdr3_aa: CASSGIGAEYEQYF
j_call: TRBJ1-4; d_call: .; cdr3_length: 12; v_call: TRBV7-9; clone_size: .; cdr3_nt: TGTGCCAGCAGCTTTGAAGAGGAAAAACTGTTTTTT; cdr3_aa: CASSFEEEKLFF
j_call: TRBJ2-7; d_call: .; cdr3_length: 12; v_call: TRBV6-6; clone_size: .; cdr3_nt: TGTGCCAGCAGTGACGGAACCTACGAGCAGTACTTC; cdr3_aa: CASSDGTYEQYF
j_call: TRBJ2-7; d_call: .; cdr3_length: 12; v_call: TRBV7-9; clone_size: .; cdr3_nt: TGTGCCAGCAGTCCCGGGGCCTACGAGCAGTACTTC; cdr3_aa: CASSPGAYEQYF
j_call: TRBJ2-3; d_call: .; cdr3_length: 17; v_call: TRBV15; clone_size: .; cdr3_nt: TGTGCCACCAGCAGAGCGGTGGCTAGCGAGGAGGTGGATACGCAGTATTTT; cdr3_aa: CATSRAVASEEVDTQYF
j_call: TRBJ2-1; d_call: TRBD2; cdr3_length: 18; v_call: TRBV2; clone_size: .; cdr3_nt: TGTGCCAGCAGTGTGGCTAGCGGGAGGGAGATCTCCTACAATGAGCAGTTCTTC; cdr3_aa: CASSVASGREISYNEQFF
j_call: TRBJ1-3; d_call: TRBD1; cdr3_length: 18; v_call: TRBV19; clone_size: .; cdr3_nt: TGTGCCAGTAGTCTCCCCGGGACAGGCGCGGTCTCTGGAAACACCATATATTTT; cdr3_aa: CASSLPGTGAVSGNTIYF
j_call: TRBJ2-7; d_call: .; cdr3_length: 11; v_call: TRBV11-2; clone_size: .; cdr3_nt: TGTGCCAGCAGCTTAGGAGACGAGCAGTACTTC; cdr3_aa: CASSLGDEQYF
j_call: TRBJ2-7; d_call: .; cdr3_length: 15; v_call: TRBV18; clone_size: .; cdr3_nt: TGTGCCAGCTCACCAACGCGGGACTCCTACTACGAGCAGTACTTC; cdr3_aa: CASSPTRDSYYEQYF
j_call: TRBJ2-7; d_call: .; cdr3_length: 15; v_call: TRBV7-8; clone_size: .; cdr3_nt: TGTGCCAGCAGCCAGCTGAGGACCAAGCACTACGAGCAGTACTTC; cdr3_aa: CASSQLRTKHYEQYF
j_call: TRBJ1-1; d_call: .; cdr3_length: 15; v_call: TRBV19; clone_size: .; cdr3_nt: TGTGCCAGTAGCTATCTGGGATCGGGGGGCACTGAAGCTTTCTTT; cdr3_aa: CASSYLGSGGTEAFF
j_call: TRBJ2-1; d_call: TRBD2; cdr3_length: 16; v_call: TRBV27; clone_size: .; cdr3_nt: TGTGCCAGCAGTTTTGGGCGGGAGAATTCCTACAATGAGCAGTTCTTC; cdr3_aa: CASSFGRENSYNEQFF
j_call: TRBJ1-5; d_call: TRBD1; cdr3_length: 15; v_call: TRBV28; clone_size: .; cdr3_nt: TGTGCCAGCAGTTGGATCGGACAGGGCAATCAGCCCCAGCATTTT; cdr3_aa: CASSWIGQGNQPQHF
j_call: TRBJ2-2; d_call: .; cdr3_length: 13; v_call: TRBV29-1; clone_size: .; cdr3_nt: TGCAGCTTTCGGACTATCGATGCCGGGGAGCTGTTTTTT; cdr3_aa: CSFRTIDAGELFF
j_call: TRBJ1-1; d_call: .; cdr3_length: 15; v_call: TRBV19; clone_size: .; cdr3_nt: TGTGCCAGTAGTATACGCGGCCCCCCGAACACTGAAGCTTTCTTT; cdr3_aa: CASSIRGPPNTEAFF
j_call: TRBJ1-5; d_call: TRBD1; cdr3_length: 12; v_call: TRBV19; clone_size: .; cdr3_nt: TGTGCCACCCAGACAGGGCGACAGCCCCAGCATTTT; cdr3_aa: CATQTGRQPQHF